These 28 T cell receptor beta chains originate from one sample sequenced in a study of cytomegalovirus exposure and HLA in healthy donors. 60 Vbeta and 13 Jbeta primers were used in PCR. Clones were read by immunoSEQ multiplex PCR, and TCRdb kept only the in-frame ones, dropping some. The table includes roughly 150,000 clones, roughly three quarters detected once. Sequencing used PBMCs. The origin of the receptors is a middle-aged woman in good health and CMV-seronegative.

This clone is a singleton in its sample. The V gene is TRBV19, the J gene TRBJ1-2; the D is unclear. Trimming stripped 8 bases from V and 7 bases from J, with 17 bases between. CDR3 length: 13 amino acids. The V gene's germline CDR1 is LNHDA and CDR2 SQIVND (reference sequence). In DNA form, the CDR3 reads TGTGCCAGTGGATCGGCGGGGTTGGGTGGCTACACCTTC. As protein: CASGSAGLGGYTF.

This clone appeared a single time. This chain joins TRBV28 and TRBJ2-3; TRBD2 matches at 10 bases. V trimming: 5 bases; J trimming: 5 bases; junction bases outside the gene matches: 7. CDR1 is MDHEN and CDR2 is SYDVKM in the germline V gene. The CDR3 extends over 15 amino acids. The CDR3 is CASSAPSGREDTQYF. Here the CDR3 DNA reads TGTGCCAGCAGTGCCCCTAGCGGGAGAGAAGATACGCAGTATTTT.

The gene calls are TRBV12-5 and TRBJ2-1; 12 nucleotides match TRBD2. Losses at the gene ends were 7 bases for V and 2 bases for J; bases not matched to a gene: 9. The CDR3 spans 17 residues. The germline V gene encodes CDR1 LGHNT and CDR2 FRNRAP. DNA of the CDR3: TGTGCTAGTGCCAACTACCGGACTAGCGGGGCCTACAATGAGCAGTTCTTC. Protein product: CASANYRTSGAYNEQFF.

The CDR3 nucleotides read TGTGCCAGCAGTGAAGGGGCCAGACCGAACACTGAAGCTTTCTTT. Its translation is CASSEGARPNTEAFF. This sequence joins TRBV25-1 and TRBJ1-1; perhaps TRBD1 as D (5 bases). This CDR3 region has 15 residues. The germline CDR1 and CDR2 sequences are MGHDK and SYGVNS. Trimming stripped 2 bases from V and 1 base from J, with 11 bases between. The full variable domain, its missing parts supplied by reference TRBV25-1 and TRBJ1-1, is EADIYQTPRYLVIGTGKKITLECSQTMGHDKMYWYQQDPGMELHLIHYSYGVNSTEKGDLSSESTVSRIRTEHFPLTLESARPSHTSQYLCASSEGARPNTEAFFGQGTRLTVV.

This clone was recorded a few times. V usage is TRBV6-6 and J usage is TRBJ2-3; D call uncertain. The CDR3 totals 14 residues. V was pared by 2 bases and J by 0 bases, with 6 bases between. Germline lookup yields CDR1 MNHNY and CDR2 SVGAGI (reference sequence). The CDR3 nucleotides read TGTGCCAGCAGTTACCAGAAAAGCACAGATACGCAGTATTTT. Encoded protein: CASSYQKSTDTQYF.

J is TRBJ1-2 and V is TRBV28, with D perhaps matching TRBD1 (6 bases). The V gene lost 5 bases and the J gene lost 7 bases, with 11 bases spanning the gap. The CDR3 consists of 12 residues. The germline gives CDR1 MDHEN, CDR2 SYDVKM. The CDR3 DNA reads TGTGCCAGCAGTACAGGGTTGGGTGGCTACACCTTC. Amino acid sequence: CASSTGLGGYTF.

The chain carries TRBV27 and TRBJ2-7; D is unresolved. V was cut by 7 bases and J by 0 bases, with 10 bases left in between. The CDR3 length is 13 residues. CDR1 is MNHEY, CDR2 SMNVEV, per germline (reference sequence). CDR3 nucleotide sequence: TGTGCCAGCACTAGACCAAGCTCCTACGAGCAGTACTTC. Its protein product is CASTRPSSYEQYF.

The chain has TRBV28 and TRBJ1-5; D unresolved. This CDR3 spans 15 amino acids. Between the trimmed V and J ends, which lost 4 bases and 4 bases, there was a span of 14 bases. Germline V gene lookup returns CDR1 MDHEN and CDR2 SYDVKM. Written as DNA, the CDR3 is TGTGCCAGCAGTTCATTACCCAGTTTAAATCAGCCCCAGCATTTT. Protein product: CASSSLPSLNQPQHF.

This clone was seen only once. J is TRBJ2-5 and V is TRBV6-5; a weak D match, TRBD2 (5 bases). With the DNA end fitting TRBJ2-7 better, the J assignment may be wrong. CDR1 is MNHEY and CDR2 is SVGAGI in the germline V gene. This CDR3 has 12 amino acids. CDR3 coding DNA: TGTGCCAGCACCTCCGGGGTCTACGAGCAGTACTTC. It encodes CASTSGVYEQYF.

This chain links TRBV7-9 with TRBJ1-1, with TRBD1 identical over 8 bases. CDR1 SEHNR and CDR2 FQNEAQ come from the germline V gene (reference sequence). Losses at the gene ends were 6 bases for V and 3 bases for J; bases not matched to a gene: 6. CDR3 length: 14 amino acids. In DNA form, the CDR3 reads TGTGCCAGCAGTTCAACGACAGGGGACACTGAAGCTTTCTTT. Protein sequence: CASSSTTGDTEAFF.

The V and J genes are TRBV6-6 and TRBJ2-7; D gene uncertain. The CDR3 runs 14 residues. The germline V gene encodes CDR1 MNHNY and CDR2 SVGAGI (reference sequence). Trimming cost V 0 bases and J 3 bases, with 9 bases left between them. This CDR3 reads CASSYSGESYEQYF. The CDR3 region has the DNA TGTGCCAGCAGTTACTCGGGCGAAAGCTACGAGCAGTACTTC.

V usage is TRBV6-6 and J usage is TRBJ1-5, with D hard to call. Germline-derived CDR1 and CDR2 are MNHNY and SVGAGI (reference sequence). There are 14 residues in the CDR3. Trimming pared 7 bases from V and 0 bases from J, leaving 10 bases between. CDR3 nucleotides: TGTGCCAGCACTTTCAGGTATAGCAATCAGCCCCAGCATTTT. Amino acids: CASTFRYSNQPQHF.

Comments on this clone: One end of the junction does not line up with germline, which may come from a read error. The sample contains more than one DNA sequence encoding this CDR3. This sequence joins TRBV18 and TRBJ1-1; weak D call: TRBD1 (5 bases). Germline V gene lookup returns CDR1 KGHSH and CDR2 LQKENI. This CDR3 is 13 amino acids long. In nucleotides, the CDR3 is TGTGCCAGCTCACCAGTCAGGGAAGGTGAAGCCTTCTTT. This sequence encodes CASSPVREGEAFF.

Worth noting for this clone: The sample holds other DNA sequences that translate to the same CDR3. V usage is TRBV15 and J usage is TRBJ1-1; the D is unclear. The CDR3 length is 13 residues. The ends were cut back, 1 base at V and 9 bases at J, with 12 bases in the middle. Germline V gene data show CDR1 as LNHNV and CDR2 as YYDKDF (reference sequence). CDR3 residues: CATSRATETQAFF. CDR3 nucleotide sequence: TGTGCCACCAGCAGAGCAACAGAAACCCAAGCTTTCTTT.

The chain recombines TRBV28 with TRBJ2-1; 11 bases agree with TRBD2. Germline CDR1 and CDR2: MDHEN and SYDVKM. The CDR3 sequence is 16 residues long. V lost 3 bases and J lost 7; bases outside the gene matches: 8. The CDR3: CASSFLLLAGVNEQFF. The CDR3 region has the DNA TGTGCCAGCAGTTTCCTCTTACTAGCGGGAGTTAATGAGCAGTTCTTC.

The chain links TRBV5-4 to TRBJ2-2, with a tentative D call TRBD2 (5 bases). The V gene's germline CDR1 is SGHNT and CDR2 YYREEE (reference sequence). This CDR3 has 16 amino acids. The V end was cut by 4 bases, the J end by 6 bases, with 19 bases between. CDR3 sequence: CASSPGGESGSGELFF. CDR3 nucleotide sequence: TGTGCCAGCAGCCCCGGAGGCGAGAGTGGGTCCGGGGAGCTGTTTTTT.

The chain recombines TRBV19 with TRBJ1-1, with D uncertain. The CDR3 sequence is 13 residues long. V was clipped by 1 base and J by 7 bases, with 10 bases between them. Per germline, CDR1 LNHDA and CDR2 SQIVND (reference sequence). The CDR3 nucleotides are TGTGCCAGTAGTATAGCCACATCCAGTGAAGCTTTCTTT. Translating gives CASSIATSSEAFF.

The chain links TRBV18 to TRBJ2-7, with TRBD2 identical over 12 bases. The germline V gene encodes CDR1 KGHSH and CDR2 LQKENI. The trim removed 3 bases at V and 4 bases at J, leaving 4 bases unmatched. This CDR3 spans 15 amino acids. The CDR3 spells CASSPSTSGSYEQYF. CDR3 nucleotides: TGTGCCAGCTCACCTTCGACTAGCGGGAGTTACGAGCAGTACTTC.

This clone has a handful of counts. The rearrangement joins TRBV7-2 to TRBJ2-3, with 9 bases identical to TRBD2. The CDR3 totals 15 residues. V lost 6 bases and J lost 7; bases outside the gene matches: 11. Per the germline V gene, CDR1 is SGHTA and CDR2 is FQGNSA. CDR3: CASSYGAGGTHTQYF. For the CDR3, the DNA is TGTGCCAGCAGTTACGGAGCGGGGGGCACGCATACGCAGTATTTT.

CDR3 bases: TGTGCCAGCAGTTACTCCCGGACACTACTCACAGATACGCAGTATTTT. This gives the protein CASSYSRTLLTDTQYF. This chain links TRBV6-5 with TRBJ2-3; possibly TRBD1 for D (5 bases). Germline CDR1 and CDR2: MNHEY and SVGAGI. Trimming left V 0 bases short and J 2 bases short, with 12 bases between. The CDR3 contains 16 residues.

The rearrangement links TRBV6-5 to TRBJ1-1, with TRBD1 as a possible D gene (6 bases). V shed 6 bases and J shed 3 bases, with 11 bases lying between them. The germline CDR1 and CDR2 sequences are MNHEY and SVGAGI. The CDR3 is made up of 13 amino acids. This CDR3 is CASSPGHHTEAFF. As DNA, the CDR3 is TGTGCCAGCAGCCCGGGACACCACACTGAAGCTTTCTTT.

The gene calls are TRBV11-3 and TRBJ2-5; D is ambiguous. The germline V gene has CDR1 SGHNT and CDR2 YENEEA. Trimming stripped 0 bases from V and 7 bases from J, with 12 bases between. The CDR3 length is 14 residues. This CDR3 reads CASSLDLATGTQYF. The CDR3 region has the DNA TGTGCCAGCAGCTTAGATCTGGCTACGGGGACCCAGTACTTC.

This chain connects TRBV6-1 to TRBJ1-1; D gene ambiguous. The CDR3 length is 13 residues. Trimming removed 11 bases from V and 0 bases from J, with 13 bases in between. The germline V gene has CDR1 MNHNS and CDR2 SASEGT. CDR3 sequence reads: CAAGFAMNTEAFF. The CDR3 DNA sequence: TGTGCCGCAGGCTTTGCGATGAACACTGAAGCTTTCTTT.

V usage is TRBV5-4 and J usage is TRBJ1-1; TRBD1 matches at 7 bases. The CDR3 spans 14 residues. Germline CDR1 reads SGHNT; CDR2 reads YYREEE (reference sequence). Trimming at V came to 1 base and at J to 2 bases, leaving 2 bases not matched to a gene. The CDR3 nucleotides read TGTGCCAGCAGCTTGACAGGGGCCAACACTGAAGCTTTCTTT. Protein: CASSLTGANTEAFF.

The chain has TRBV28 and TRBJ2-7; D possibly corresponds to TRBD2 (7 bases). The CDR3 sequence is 15 residues long. V shed 6 bases and J shed 2 bases, with 17 bases lying between them. The germline CDR1 and CDR2 sequences are MDHEN and SYDVKM. The CDR3 here is CASSEGGDLAYEQYF. The DNA for the CDR3 is TGTGCCAGCAGCGAGGGGGGGGATCTCGCCTACGAGCAGTACTTC.

This sequence joins TRBV11-3 and TRBJ2-2, with TRBD1 matching 7 bases. V trimming: 10 bases; J trimming: 6 bases; junction bases outside the gene matches: 8. CDR3 length equals 13 residues. Germline loops: CDR1 SGHNT, CDR2 YENEEA. CDR3 residues: CATMPQGAGELFF. For the CDR3, the DNA is TGTGCCACCATGCCTCAGGGGGCCGGGGAGCTGTTTTTT. The full variable domain, its missing parts supplied by reference TRBV11-3 and TRBJ2-2, is EAGVVQSPRYKIIEKKQPVAFWCNPISGHNTLYWYLQNLGQGPELLIRYENEEAVDDSQLPKDRFSAERLKGVDSTLKIQPAELGDSAVYLCATMPQGAGELFFGEGSRLTVL.

The table lists this clone with a few counts. The chain joins TRBV28 to TRBJ1-5, with D possibly being TRBD1 (5 bases). CDR3 size: 15 residues. V lost 7 bases, J lost 2 bases, and 15 bases lay in between. CDR1 is MDHEN and CDR2 is SYDVKM in the germline V gene. The CDR3 bases are TGTGCCAGCACCTCTCCGGGGGGAGGCAATCAGCCCCAGCATTTT. Its translation is CASTSPGGGNQPQHF. Filled out from reference TRBV28 and TRBJ1-5, the complete variable domain reads DVKVTQSSRYLVKRTGEKVFLECVQDMDHENMFWYRQDPGLGLRLIYFSYDVKMKEKGDIPEGYSVSREKKERFSLILESASTNQTSMYLCASTSPGGGNQPQHFGDGTRLSIL.

The CDR3 DNA reads as TGCGCCAGCAGCGGGGGGAAAGGCTACGAGCAGTACTTC. Translating it yields CASSGGKGYEQYF. The chain links TRBV5-1 to TRBJ2-7; possibly TRBD2 for D (6 bases). The CDR3 runs 13 residues. The V gene's germline CDR1 is SGHRS and CDR2 YFSETQ. Trimming shortened V by 4 bases and J by 3 bases, and 11 bases separated the two germline ends.